This T cell receptor beta chain comes out of a study of T cells after yellow fever vaccination. General observations from the study: A limited proportion of clonotypes was detected within both the CD4 and CD8 compartments. Subsequent to the booster, the majority of primary-vaccination clones reappeared (roughly 96% CD4, approximately 90% CD8).

The CDR3 has 15 amino acids. Germline trimming cut 4 bases from V and 4 bases from J; bases unmatched to any gene: 10. From germline, CDR1 is SGHKS and CDR2 YYEKEE (reference sequence). A process of 5'RACE template switching, which added a universal primer site and UMIs, was used to make TCR cDNA. TCRdb re-called the 5' RACE reads with MiXCR, one entry per CDR3 protein. Of some 100,000 distinct CDR3 sequences listed, roughly 10% are singletons. This TCR was sampled from a man aged 18-30 years who received the YFV17D yellow fever vaccine. The gene calls are TRBV5-5 and TRBJ1-2, with 7 positions matching TRBD1. Sequenced material: CD8+ T cells not binding an NS4B(214-222) dextramer, sorted from PBMCs, taken roughly 14 days after the first yellow fever vaccination. The CDR3 spells CASSHQTGDGYGYTF. The CDR3 DNA is TGTGCCAGCAGCCACCAAACAGGGGACGGCTATGGCTACACCTTC.